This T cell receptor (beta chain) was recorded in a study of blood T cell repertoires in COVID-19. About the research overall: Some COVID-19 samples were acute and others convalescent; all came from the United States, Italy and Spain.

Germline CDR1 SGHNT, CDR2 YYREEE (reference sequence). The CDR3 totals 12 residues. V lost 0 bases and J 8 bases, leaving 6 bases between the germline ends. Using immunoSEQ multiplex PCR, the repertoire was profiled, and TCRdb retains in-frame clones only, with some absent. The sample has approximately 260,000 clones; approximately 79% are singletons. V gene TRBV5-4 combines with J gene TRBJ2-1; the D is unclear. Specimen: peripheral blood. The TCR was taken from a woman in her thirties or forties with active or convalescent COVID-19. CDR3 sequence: CASSLDADEQFF. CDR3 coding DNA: TGTGCCAGCAGCTTGGATGCGGATGAGCAGTTCTTC.